The next 20 T cell receptor beta chains were all read from a single sample in a study of OX40 agonist ivuxolimab in advanced cancers. Here immunoSEQ multiplex PCR was the method, and the copy in TCRdb shows in-frame clones only, minus some. The data contain approximately 31,000 clones, 80% to 85% of them singletons. The input for sequencing was CD4+ or CD8+ T cells sorted from blood, taken in a trial of the OX40 agonist ivuxolimab. These receptors all come from an adult with an advanced solid tumor such as melanoma, head and neck, liver or kidney cancer.

The rearrangement joins TRBV5-1 to TRBJ1-2, with D possibly TRBD1 on 5 matching bases. This CDR3 is built from 17 residues. CDR1 and CDR2 (germline): SGHRS, YFSETQ. V gave up 0 bases and J gave up 2 bases, with 17 bases separating them. In nucleotides, the CDR3 is TGCGCCAGCAGCTTGGCCCCCCGGGGACCGATGAACTATGGCTACACCTTC. Amino acids: CASSLAPRGPMNYGYTF.

The genes are TRBV15 and TRBJ1-5, with 7 bases lining up with TRBD1. Germline values: CDR1 LNHNV, CDR2 YYDKDF (reference sequence). The length of the CDR3 is 16 residues. Germline trimming cut 1 base from V and 3 bases from J; bases unmatched to any gene: 6. This chain's CDR3 is CATSRGARGFNQPQHF. CDR3 in DNA: TGTGCCACCAGCAGAGGTGCCAGGGGGTTCAATCAGCCCCAGCATTTT.

V and J are TRBV11-3 and TRBJ1-5; the D gene is possibly TRBD1 (5 bases). V was cut by 7 bases and J by 2 bases, with 15 bases left in between. The CDR3 runs to 15 residues. Germline assignment: CDR1 SGHNT and CDR2 YENEEA. CDR3 DNA: TGTGCCAGCACCCTGGGCAAGGGGTGCAATCAGCCCCAGCATTTT. It is translated as CASTLGKGCNQPQHF.

This clone has only a few counts. This chain uses TRBV19 with TRBJ1-2; D may be TRBD1 (6 bases). CDR1 is LNHDA and CDR2 is SQIVND in the germline V gene (reference sequence). With 8 bases removed from V and 0 bases from J, the gap between germline ends came to 19 bases. The CDR3 totals 16 residues. Here the CDR3 DNA reads TGTGCCAGTCGCGACCCCGGACAGATAGCTAACTATGGCTACACCTTC. Its protein is CASRDPGQIANYGYTF.

The chain employs TRBV10-3 and TRBJ2-2, with D perhaps TRBD1 (6 bases). This CDR3 contains 14 residues. The germline gives CDR1 ENHRY, CDR2 SYGVKD. Trimming removed 11 bases from V and 6 bases from J, with 19 bases in between. Written as DNA, the CDR3 is TGTGCCGTTGGGGGCCAAGTAGTGTCCGGGGAGCTGTTTTTT. Protein sequence: CAVGGQVVSGELFF.

The genes are TRBV28 and TRBJ2-5; D is undetermined. Trimming pared 4 bases from V and 1 base from J, leaving 19 bases between. This CDR3 comprises 17 residues. The germline gives CDR1 MDHEN, CDR2 SYDVKM. Here the CDR3 reads CASSWSFFPSGQETQYF. CDR3 coding DNA: TGTGCCAGCAGTTGGTCGTTCTTTCCATCGGGCCAAGAGACCCAGTACTTC.

The chain couples TRBV5-1 to TRBJ1-1; tentatively, D is TRBD1 (5 bases). V was pared by 4 bases and J by 6 bases, with 16 bases between. This CDR3 comprises 14 residues. Per germline, CDR1 SGHRS and CDR2 YFSETQ. The CDR3 loop is CASSPGTVFSEAFF. The CDR3 DNA follows: TGCGCCAGCAGCCCGGGGACGGTCTTCTCTGAAGCTTTCTTT. Complete variable domain (other parts from reference TRBV5-1 and TRBJ1-1): KAGVTQTPRYLIKTRGQQVTLSCSPISGHRSVSWYQQTPGQGLQFLFEYFSETQRNKGNFPGRFSGRQFSNSRSEMNVSTLELGDSALYLCASSPGTVFSEAFFGQGTRLTVV.

The V and J genes are TRBV5-1 and TRBJ1-4; TRBD1 might be the D (6 bases). The CDR3 is 15 residues long. Germline V lookup: CDR1 SGHRS, CDR2 YFSETQ. Trimming pared 3 bases from V and 6 bases from J, leaving 15 bases between. The CDR3 here is CASSSGTGADEKLFF. The CDR3 DNA reads TGCGCCAGCAGCTCGGGGACGGGGGCAGATGAAAAACTGTTTTTT. The entire variable domain, with the rest obtained from reference TRBV5-1 and TRBJ1-4, is as follows: KAGVTQTPRYLIKTRGQQVTLSCSPISGHRSVSWYQQTPGQGLQFLFEYFSETQRNKGNFPGRFSGRQFSNSRSEMNVSTLELGDSALYLCASSSGTGADEKLFFGSGTQLSVL.

The J gene is TRBJ1-2, the V gene TRBV5-1, with D uncertain. V lost 1 base to trimming and J lost 6 bases, with 10 bases between them. This CDR3 has 13 residues. Per germline, CDR1 SGHRS and CDR2 YFSETQ. The CDR3: CASSLFDFDGYTF. CDR3 nucleotide sequence: TGCGCCAGCAGCTTGTTTGATTTCGATGGCTACACCTTC.

This sequence joins TRBV6-1 and TRBJ1-2, with D unresolved. Germline V gene lookup returns CDR1 MNHNS and CDR2 SASEGT. The CDR3 consists of 14 residues. The V end was cut by 2 bases, the J end by 0 bases, with 7 bases between. The CDR3, as DNA: TGTGCCAGCAGTGAACAGATAGCTAACTATGGCTACACCTTC. Protein product: CASSEQIANYGYTF.

The chain combines TRBV23-1 with TRBJ2-7, with 10 bases aligning to TRBD1. TRBV23-1 is annotated as an ORF whose role is uncertain. The CDR3 contains 14 residues. Trimming removed 6 bases from V and 7 bases from J; junction bases left unmatched: 9. The CDR3 DNA reads TGCGCCAGCAGACCTGGACAGGGGGATTGGGAGCAGTACTTC. Encoded protein: CASRPGQGDWEQYF.

The rearrangement uses TRBV6-1 and TRBJ2-5; 7 positions match TRBD1. The V gene end was trimmed by 3 bases and the J gene end by 4 bases; junction bases not matched to a gene: 11. This CDR3 spans 16 amino acids. In germline, CDR1 is MNHNS, CDR2 SASEGT. This chain's CDR3 is CASSEGRQGFRETQYF. Written as DNA, the CDR3 is TGTGCCAGCAGTGAGGGGAGACAGGGTTTCCGAGAGACCCAGTACTTC.

This clone has just one count. The chain joins TRBV19 to TRBJ1-5; D is unclear. The germline V gene has CDR1 LNHDA and CDR2 SQIVND (reference sequence). The CDR3 length is 14 residues. Trimming removed 2 bases at V and 3 bases at J, with 8 bases between. The CDR3 DNA sequence: TGTGCCAGTAGTATAAGCTCTTACAATCAGCCCCAGCATTTT. It codes for CASSISSYNQPQHF. Drawing the rest from reference TRBV19 and TRBJ1-5, the complete variable domain is DGGITQSPKYLFRKEGQNVTLSCEQNLNHDAMYWYRQDPGQGLRLIYYSQIVNDFQKGDIAEGYSVSREKKESFPLTVTSAQKNPTAFYLCASSISSYNQPQHFGDGTRLSIL.

The gene calls are TRBV7-9 and TRBJ2-7; D perhaps matches TRBD1 (6 bases). This CDR3 is built from 15 residues. The germline CDR1 and CDR2 sequences are SEHNR and FQNEAQ (reference sequence). V was shortened by 5 bases and J by 1 base, with 15 bases between the two germline ends. CDR3 DNA: TGTGCCAGCAGCCCAGGGGTAGGCGGTTCCTACGAGCAGTACTTC. Residues: CASSPGVGGSYEQYF.

This chain uses TRBV5-6 with TRBJ2-1; 12 nucleotides line up with TRBD2. Germline values: CDR1 SGHDT, CDR2 YYEEEE. This CDR3 contains 17 residues. With V trimmed by 2 bases and J by 5 bases, 8 bases remained unmatched. CDR3: CASSFGLAGGLDNEQFF. The CDR3 DNA is TGTGCCAGCAGCTTCGGGCTAGCGGGGGGGCTGGACAATGAGCAGTTCTTC.

The rearrangement joins TRBV18 to TRBJ2-2, with a possible D match to TRBD1 (6 bases). CDR3 length equals 15 residues. Germline V gene data show CDR1 as KGHSH and CDR2 as LQKENI. Trimming left V 6 bases short and J 1 base short, with 12 bases between. The DNA for the CDR3 is TGTGCCAGCTCGTTGGGGGCCGTGAACACCGGGGAGCTGTTTTTT. Amino acid sequence: CASSLGAVNTGELFF.

The chain recombines TRBV2 with TRBJ2-3; no reliable D call. The V and J ends lost 3 bases and 3 bases respectively, with 10 bases between them. Germline values: CDR1 SNHLY, CDR2 FYNNEI. The CDR3 is 14 amino acids. This CDR3 reads CASSDGDPTDTQYF. The CDR3 nucleotides read TGTGCCAGCAGTGATGGGGATCCGACAGATACGCAGTATTTT.

The chain couples TRBV6-1 to TRBJ2-7; 7 bases are shared with TRBD2. Germline trimming cut 8 bases from V and 4 bases from J; bases unmatched to any gene: 11. The V gene's germline CDR1 is MNHNS and CDR2 SASEGT. The CDR3 extends over 14 amino acids. In DNA, the CDR3 is TGTGCCAGCCATAGGTCCAGCGGGGCTTACGAGCAGTACTTC. Its translation is CASHRSSGAYEQYF.

This sequence joins TRBV5-1 and TRBJ2-2; D may match TRBD1 or TRBD2 (6 bases each). Germline CDR1 SGHRS, CDR2 YFSETQ. V was cut by 4 bases and J by 0 bases, with 10 bases left in between. This CDR3 spans 15 amino acids. The CDR3 reads CASSLGGANTGELFF. In DNA, the CDR3 is TGCGCCAGCAGCCTCGGGGGCGCGAACACCGGGGAGCTGTTTTTT.

This clone has only a few counts. The chain is built from TRBV10-1 and TRBJ1-6; no definite D call. Germline V gene lookup returns CDR1 WNHNN and CDR2 SYGVQD (reference sequence). V was shortened by 6 bases and J by 8 bases, with 14 bases between the two germline ends. The CDR3 contains 14 residues. CDR3 in amino acids: CASSPGPTDSPLHF. The DNA of the CDR3 is TGCGCCAGCAGCCCGGGCCCCACGGATTCACCCCTCCACTTT.